One sample yielded the 4 T cell receptor beta chains listed below, sequenced in a study of blood T cell repertoires in COVID-19. Generated by immunoSEQ multiplex PCR, the TCRdb table keeps only in-frame clones and is missing some. Here the sample spans nearly 200,000 clones, about 85% being singletons. The source material was peripheral blood. The receptors here all came from a human donor in a cohort sampled during active COVID-19.

This clone was seen only a few times. This chain uses TRBV2 with TRBJ1-6, with 8 bases identical to TRBD1. V shed 4 bases, J shed 8 bases, and the junction held 7 bases outside the gene matches. The CDR3 has 15 residues. In germline, CDR1 is SNHLY, CDR2 FYNNEI. DNA for the CDR3: TGTGCCAGCAGTGTGAGTACAGGGGGGTATTCACCCCTCCACTTT. Residues: CASSVSTGGYSPLHF. Drawing the rest from reference TRBV2 and TRBJ1-6, the complete variable domain is EPEVTQTPSHQVTQMGQEVILRCVPISNHLYFYWYRQILGQKVEFLVSFYNNEISEKSEIFDDQFSVERPDGSNFTLKIRSTKLEDSAMYFCASSVSTGGYSPLHFGNGTRLTVT.

This chain links TRBV5-1 with TRBJ2-3, with TRBD1 as a possible D gene (5 bases). Trimming took off 0 bases at V and 9 bases at J, with 11 bases between the two ends. The CDR3 runs to 13 residues. CDR1 is SGHRS and CDR2 is YFSETQ in the germline V gene. The CDR3 region is CASSLEGVGTQYF. Here the CDR3 DNA reads TGCGCCAGCAGCTTGGAAGGGGTCGGAACGCAGTATTTT.

This clone was detected only once. The CDR3 sequence: CASSRANQPQHF. The CDR3, as DNA: TGTGCCAGCAGCAGGGCAAATCAGCCCCAGCATTTT. The rearrangement links TRBV28 to TRBJ1-5, with D perhaps TRBD1 (5 bases). Germline CDR1 is MDHEN and CDR2 is SYDVKM. This CDR3 region has 12 residues. Trimming stripped 6 bases from V and 4 bases from J, with 7 bases between. Drawing the rest from reference TRBV28 and TRBJ1-5, the complete variable domain is DVKVTQSSRYLVKRTGEKVFLECVQDMDHENMFWYRQDPGLGLRLIYFSYDVKMKEKGDIPEGYSVSREKKERFSLILESASTNQTSMYLCASSRANQPQHFGDGTRLSIL.

The rearrangement uses TRBV5-4 and TRBJ2-7; 7 positions agree with TRBD1. Germline trimming cut 2 bases from V and 2 bases from J; bases unmatched to any gene: 7. From germline, CDR1 is SGHNT and CDR2 YYREEE (reference sequence). This CDR3 region has 15 residues. The CDR3 DNA follows: TGTGCCAGCAGCTTAGACCGACAGGGCCCCTACGAGCAGTACTTC. Translating gives CASSLDRQGPYEQYF. Variable domain in full (rest from reference TRBV5-4 and TRBJ2-7): ETGVTQSPTHLIKTRGQQVTLRCSSQSGHNTVSWYQQALGQGPQFIFQYYREEENGRGNFPPRFSGLQFPNYSSELNVNALELDDSALYLCASSLDRQGPYEQYFGPGTRLTVT.